The 26 T cell receptor beta chains in this list originate from one sample, sequenced in a study of naive and memory T cell subsets. The study, taken as a whole, reports: A few larger clonotypes appeared in naive repertoires, especially CD8, possibly memory cells re-expressing CD45RA.

Both TRBC1 and TRBC2 were covered by a beta constant-region primer of two equimolar oligonucleotides. Four rounds of PCR amplified the ligated cDNA using nested alpha and beta constant-region primers plus SP2. MiXCR was run by TCRdb on the UMI-ligation and nested PCR reads, yielding one entry per CDR3 protein. The repertoire holds around 93,000 distinct CDR3 sequences, with approximately 10% as singletons. The antigens for these receptors are not known. Source material: naive CD4+ T cells from blood. The receptors originated from a human donor in good health.

This clonotype was seen only a few times. The CDR3 sequence: CSASLPGFTYNEQFF. The CDR3 DNA is TGCAGTGCTAGCTTGCCGGGGTTCACCTACAATGAGCAGTTCTTC. J is TRBJ2-1 and V is TRBV20-1; possibly TRBD2 for D (5 bases). Trimming stripped 3 bases from V and 2 bases from J, with 14 bases between. CDR3 size: 15 residues. The V gene's germline CDR1 is DFQATT and CDR2 SNEGSKA (reference sequence).

This clonotype was seen only a few times. The chain recombines TRBV29-1 with TRBJ2-1, with 10 positions matching TRBD2. J lost 9 bases, V lost 6 bases, and 11 bases had no gene match. The CDR3 runs to 14 residues. Per germline, CDR1 SQVTM and CDR2 ANQGSEA. CDR3 in DNA: TGCAGCGTAACTAACCTAGCGGGAGTTGGTGAGCAGTTCTTC. It yields the protein CSVTNLAGVGEQFF.

The chain carries TRBV28 and TRBJ2-7; TRBD1 aligns across 10 bases. With 6 bases clipped from V and 4 bases from J, the junction kept 9 bases outside the gene matches. The germline V gene has CDR1 MDHEN and CDR2 SYDVKM. The CDR3 covers 15 residues. CDR3 DNA sequence: TGTGCCAGCAGCCCTCCGGGACAGGGGTCGTACGAGCAGTACTTC. Its translation is CASSPPGQGSYEQYF.

CDR3 in DNA: TGTGCCAGCAGTGTCGGACGGTCAAGCTCCTACGAGCAGTACTTC. Its protein product is CASSVGRSSSYEQYF. The genes are TRBV2 and TRBJ2-7; D is undetermined. The CDR3 consists of 15 residues. The V and J ends lost 4 bases and 0 bases respectively, with 13 bases between them. The germline CDR1 and CDR2 sequences are SNHLY and FYNNEI.

This clonotype was recorded a few times. The J gene is TRBJ2-6, the V gene TRBV6-5; 7 bases align to TRBD1. The CDR3 contains 18 residues. V dropped 6 bases and J dropped 2; count of bases not matched to a gene: 13. Germline lookup yields CDR1 MNHEY and CDR2 SVGAGI. The CDR3 bases are TGTGCCAGCAGAAATTCACAGGGGTCTGGCGCTGGGGCCAACGTCCTGACTTTC. Translation: CASRNSQGSGAGANVLTF.

Here the CDR3 DNA reads TGTGCCAGCAGTGAAAGCAGGGGCCCGGGCAATCAGCCCCAGCATTTT. Translated: CASSESRGPGNQPQHF. The chain is built from TRBV6-2 or TRBV6-3 and TRBJ1-5, with a tentative D call TRBD1 (6 bases). Per the germline V gene, CDR1 is MNHEY and CDR2 is SVGEGT. The CDR3 spans 16 residues. V was pared by 5 bases and J by 2 bases, with 16 bases between.

This clonotype has a handful of counts. The chain employs TRBV18 and TRBJ1-2, with a possible D match to TRBD1 (5 bases). Germline assignment: CDR1 KGHSH and CDR2 LQKENI. This CDR3 spans 14 amino acids. V lost 3 bases and J lost 7, with 15 bases in between. Here the CDR3 reads CASSPGPGNVGYTF. CDR3 coding DNA: TGTGCCAGCTCACCGGGACCTGGGAACGTTGGCTACACCTTC. Drawing the rest from reference TRBV18 and TRBJ1-2, the complete variable domain is NAGVMQNPRHLVRRRGQEARLRCSPMKGHSHVYWYRQLPEEGLKFMVYLQKENIIDESGMPKERFSAEFPKEGPSILRIQQVVRGDSAAYFCASSPGPGNVGYTFGSGTRLTVV.

In this sample, this clonotype turned up many times. The chain links TRBV13 to TRBJ2-1; D is perhaps TRBD2 (6 bases). This CDR3 has 18 residues. Germline CDR1 PRHDT, CDR2 FYEKMQ (reference sequence). V was shortened by 4 bases and J by 5 bases, with 24 bases between the two germline ends. CDR3 DNA sequence: TGTGCCAGCAGCTCCGTTACCCATGGGGGAGGAATGAACAATGAGCAGTTCTTC. Residues: CASSSVTHGGGMNNEQFF.

The chain recombines TRBV12-3 or TRBV12-4 with TRBJ2-7; D call uncertain. This CDR3 is built from 15 residues. Trimming left V 0 bases short and J 0 bases short, with 9 bases between. In DNA, the CDR3 is TGTGCCAGCAGTTTAGCGGGCGGCCCCTCCTACGAGCAGTACTTC. Translation: CASSLAGGPSYEQYF.

The table lists this clonotype with a few counts. The J gene is TRBJ2-2, the V gene TRBV6-2 or TRBV6-3; possible D gene TRBD1, 6 bases. Germline lookup yields CDR1 MNHEY and CDR2 SVGEGT. The length of the CDR3 is 15 residues. V lost 7 bases and J 4 bases, leaving 16 bases between the germline ends. CDR3 nucleotide sequence: TGTGCCAGCATTTCATGGGGGCGCAGCACCGGGGAGCTGTTTTTT. Translating gives CASISWGRSTGELFF.

The rearrangement joins TRBV3-1 to TRBJ2-3, with D possibly matching TRBD2 (5 bases). There are 15 residues in the CDR3. In germline, CDR1 is LGHDT, CDR2 YNNKEL (reference sequence). With 4 bases removed from V and 2 bases from J, the gap between germline ends came to 13 bases. The CDR3 DNA reads as TGTGCCAGCAGCCTAGAAGGAGCGGCCACAGATACGCAGTATTTT. Amino acids: CASSLEGAATDTQYF.

The chain carries TRBV10-3 and TRBJ1-5; D ambiguous. In germline, CDR1 is ENHRY, CDR2 SYGVKD. Trimming removed 0 bases from V and 4 bases from J, with 10 bases in between. This CDR3 has 15 amino acids. The CDR3 sequence: CAISESWTGNQPQHF. The CDR3 bases are TGTGCCATCAGTGAGTCTTGGACGGGAAATCAGCCCCAGCATTTT.

The chain links TRBV20-1 to TRBJ2-5; maybe TRBD1 (5 bases). The CDR3 totals 11 residues. The V gene lost 4 bases and the J gene lost 5 bases, with 8 bases spanning the gap. Germline CDR1 and CDR2: DFQATT and SNEGSKA (reference sequence). The CDR3 loop reads CSATKGETQYF. The CDR3 coding sequence is TGCAGTGCTACCAAGGGGGAGACCCAGTACTTC.

The V gene is TRBV3-1, the J gene TRBJ1-1; D gene ambiguous. The CDR3 extends over 12 amino acids. Per the germline V gene, CDR1 is LGHDT and CDR2 is YNNKEL (reference sequence). V shed 7 bases and J shed 4 bases, with 10 bases lying between them. The CDR3 DNA reads TGTGCCAGCAAGAAGTCGGGCACTGAAGCTTTCTTT. It codes for CASKKSGTEAFF.

Only a few counts were recorded for this clonotype. The V and J genes are TRBV20-1 and TRBJ1-1; possible D gene TRBD1, 6 bases. The germline CDR1 and CDR2 sequences are DFQATT and SNEGSKA (reference sequence). CDR3 size: 11 residues. The V end lost 3 bases, the J end lost 10 bases, and 12 bases lay between the germline ends. In nucleotides, the CDR3 is TGCAGTGCTAGCAGGGACAACGGAGCTTTCTTT. Protein sequence: CSASRDNGAFF.

Many counts were recorded for this clonotype. The rearrangement uses TRBV11-1 and TRBJ2-3, with TRBD1 as a possible D gene (6 bases). The length of the CDR3 is 15 residues. Trimming took off 1 base at V and 5 bases at J, with 13 bases between the two ends. Germline lookup yields CDR1 SGHAT and CDR2 FQDESV (reference sequence). The CDR3: CASSLVAGVEDTQYF. DNA of the CDR3: TGTGCCAGCAGCTTAGTCGCAGGGGTAGAAGATACGCAGTATTTT.

The sample holds a few counts of this clonotype. This chain connects TRBV12-3 or TRBV12-4 to TRBJ2-5, with D uncertain. The V end lost 1 base, the J end lost 5 bases, and 8 bases lay between the germline ends. CDR3 length: 13 residues. The CDR3 protein is CASSLGLAETQYF. CDR3 nucleotides: TGTGCCAGCAGTTTAGGGCTTGCGGAGACCCAGTACTTC.

This clonotype was detected only a few times. The CDR3 region is CASSLAGGPYNEQFF. The CDR3 DNA follows: TGTGCCAGCAGTTTAGCGGGTGGCCCCTACAATGAGCAGTTCTTC. V and J are TRBV12-3 or TRBV12-4 and TRBJ2-1; D is unclear. The germline V and J ends were trimmed by 0 bases and 2 bases, with 8 bases remaining between them. The CDR3 is 15 amino acids.

This clonotype turned up a few times. The V gene is TRBV5-1, the J gene TRBJ1-1; possible D gene TRBD1, 5 bases. Looked up from germline, CDR1 is SGHRS and CDR2 is YFSETQ. This CDR3 spans 14 amino acids. Trimming left V 1 base short and J 7 bases short, with 14 bases between. CDR3 sequence reads: CASSLTLQAGEAFF. CDR3 coding DNA: TGCGCCAGCAGCTTGACTTTACAGGCTGGTGAAGCTTTCTTT.

This chain links TRBV29-1 with TRBJ2-1, with D maybe TRBD2 (6 bases). Trimming removed 3 bases at V and 3 bases at J, with 18 bases between. This CDR3 is 16 amino acids long. From germline, CDR1 is SQVTM and CDR2 ANQGSEA. The CDR3 loop is CSVDPLGGGGYNEQFF. The CDR3 bases are TGCAGCGTTGATCCTTTGGGAGGAGGAGGCTACAATGAGCAGTTCTTC.

This clonotype was observed a few times. This chain joins TRBV6-6 and TRBJ2-1; D not certain. V was trimmed by 7 bases and J by 9 bases, leaving 16 bases between them. The germline gives CDR1 MNHNY, CDR2 SVGAGI (reference sequence). The CDR3 has 13 residues. The CDR3 nucleotides read TGTGCCAGCATGATTGTCCCTCGTGTTGAGCAGTTCTTC. Protein product: CASMIVPRVEQFF.

The chain carries TRBV18 and TRBJ2-7, with TRBD2 matching over 7 bases. CDR1 and CDR2 (germline): KGHSH, LQKENI. The CDR3 has 15 residues. Trimming cost V 3 bases and J 7 bases; bases outside gene matches: 12. In DNA, the CDR3 is TGTGCCAGCTCACCTAGCGCCGGACTAGTGGAGGAGCAGTACTTC. Protein: CASSPSAGLVEEQYF.

The rearrangement links TRBV6-2 or TRBV6-3 to TRBJ1-1; a possible D gene is TRBD1 (6 bases). Trimming stripped 2 bases from V and 8 bases from J, with 15 bases between. The CDR3 runs 14 residues. Germline assignment: CDR1 MNHEY and CDR2 SVGEGT. Here the CDR3 reads CASSYAGARVEAFF. CDR3 sequence (DNA): TGTGCCAGCAGTTACGCGGGGGCGCGGGTAGAAGCTTTCTTT.

V is TRBV12-3 or TRBV12-4 and J is TRBJ1-2; tentatively, D is TRBD1 (6 bases). Trimming shortened V by 4 bases and J by 0 bases, and 18 bases separated the two germline ends. CDR3 size: 17 residues. CDR3 residues: CASSSTGRSKANYGYTF. CDR3 nucleotide sequence: TGTGCCAGCAGTTCCACAGGGAGATCCAAAGCTAACTATGGCTACACCTTC.

The V call is TRBV25-1, the J call TRBJ2-1; the match to TRBD1 covers 12 bases. Germline V gene data show CDR1 as MGHDK and CDR2 as SYGVNS. There are 17 residues in the CDR3. The V gene end was trimmed by 5 bases and the J gene end by 6 bases; junction bases not matched to a gene: 11. In DNA, the CDR3 is TGTGCCAGCAGTTCAGAGCTAGGGACAGGGGGCAGCAATGAGCAGTTCTTC. Its translation: CASSSELGTGGSNEQFF.

The chain uses TRBV15 and TRBJ2-5; possible D gene TRBD1, 5 bases. This CDR3 contains 14 residues. Between the trimmed V and J ends, which lost 0 bases and 3 bases, there was a span of 8 bases. Germline values: CDR1 LNHNV, CDR2 YYDKDF (reference sequence). CDR3 DNA: TGTGCCACCAGCAGAGATCCAGGGAAAGAGACCCAGTACTTC. It is translated as CATSRDPGKETQYF.